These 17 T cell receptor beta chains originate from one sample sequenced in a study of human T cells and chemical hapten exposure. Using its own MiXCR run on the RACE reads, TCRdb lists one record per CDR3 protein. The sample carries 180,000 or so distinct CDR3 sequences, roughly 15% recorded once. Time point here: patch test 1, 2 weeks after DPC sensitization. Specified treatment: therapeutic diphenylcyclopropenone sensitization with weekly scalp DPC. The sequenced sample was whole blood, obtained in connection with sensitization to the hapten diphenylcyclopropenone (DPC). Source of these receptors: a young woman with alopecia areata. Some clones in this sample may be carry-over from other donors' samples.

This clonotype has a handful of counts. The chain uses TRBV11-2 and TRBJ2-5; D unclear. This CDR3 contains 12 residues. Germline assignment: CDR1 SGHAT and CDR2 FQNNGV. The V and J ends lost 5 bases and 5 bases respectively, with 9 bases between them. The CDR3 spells CASSLYLETQYF. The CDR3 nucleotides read TGTGCCAGCAGCCTTTACCTCGAGACCCAGTACTTC.

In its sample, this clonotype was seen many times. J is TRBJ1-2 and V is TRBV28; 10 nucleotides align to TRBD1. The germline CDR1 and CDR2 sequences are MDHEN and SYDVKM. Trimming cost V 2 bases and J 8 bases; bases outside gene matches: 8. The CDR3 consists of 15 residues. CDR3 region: CASSLQGQGRYGYTF. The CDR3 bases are TGTGCCAGCAGTTTACAGGGACAGGGGAGATACGGCTACACCTTC.

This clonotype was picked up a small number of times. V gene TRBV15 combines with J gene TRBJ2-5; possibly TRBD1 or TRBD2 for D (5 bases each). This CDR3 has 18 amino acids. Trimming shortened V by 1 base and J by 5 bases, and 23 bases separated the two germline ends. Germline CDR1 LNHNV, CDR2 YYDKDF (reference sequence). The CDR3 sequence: CATSRGSVGDLRMETQYF. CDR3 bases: TGTGCCACCAGCAGAGGTAGTGTGGGGGACCTCCGTATGGAGACCCAGTACTTC.

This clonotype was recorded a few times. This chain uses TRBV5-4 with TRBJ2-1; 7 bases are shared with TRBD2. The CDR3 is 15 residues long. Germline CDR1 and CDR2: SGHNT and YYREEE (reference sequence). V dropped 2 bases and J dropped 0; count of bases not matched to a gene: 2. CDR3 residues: CASSLGTNSYNEQFF. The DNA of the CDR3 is TGTGCCAGCAGCTTAGGGACTAACTCCTACAATGAGCAGTTCTTC.

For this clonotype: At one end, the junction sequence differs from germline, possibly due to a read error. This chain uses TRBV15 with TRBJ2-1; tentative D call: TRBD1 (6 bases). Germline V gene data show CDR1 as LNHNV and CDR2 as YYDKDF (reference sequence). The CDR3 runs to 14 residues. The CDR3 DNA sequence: TGTGCCACCAGGAGAGGCGGAGCAGGGGATGAGCAGTTCTTC. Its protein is CATRRGGAGDEQFF.

CDR3 loop: CASSFSSIGELFF. The DNA of the CDR3 is TGTGCCAGCAGCTTCTCTAGTATCGGGGAGCTGTTTTTT. The J gene is TRBJ2-2, the V gene TRBV7-6; D uncertain. Per the germline V gene, CDR1 is SGHVS and CDR2 is FNYEAQ. Trimming stripped 3 bases from V and 7 bases from J, with 9 bases between. The CDR3 has 13 residues.

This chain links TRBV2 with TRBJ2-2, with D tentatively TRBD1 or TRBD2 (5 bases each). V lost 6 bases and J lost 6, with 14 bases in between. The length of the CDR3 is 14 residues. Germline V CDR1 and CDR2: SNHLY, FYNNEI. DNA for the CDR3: TGTGCCAGCAGGAGGGACGGCCCTTCCGGGGAGCTGTTTTTT. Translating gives CASRRDGPSGELFF.

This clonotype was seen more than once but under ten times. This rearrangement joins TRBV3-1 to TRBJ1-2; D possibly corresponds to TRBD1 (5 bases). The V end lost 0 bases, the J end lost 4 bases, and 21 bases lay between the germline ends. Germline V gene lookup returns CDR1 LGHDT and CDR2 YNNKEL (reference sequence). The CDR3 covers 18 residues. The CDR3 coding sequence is TGTGCCAGCAGCCAAGATTCGGGGGTCGGTTCAAGGGGCTATGGCTACACCTTC. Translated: CASSQDSGVGSRGYGYTF. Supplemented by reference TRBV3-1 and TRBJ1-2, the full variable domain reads DTAVSQTPKYLVTQMGNDKSIKCEQNLGHDTMYWYKQDSKKFLKIMFSYNNKELIINETVPNRFSPKSPDKAHLNLHINSLELGDSAVYFCASSQDSGVGSRGYGYTFGSGTRLTVV.

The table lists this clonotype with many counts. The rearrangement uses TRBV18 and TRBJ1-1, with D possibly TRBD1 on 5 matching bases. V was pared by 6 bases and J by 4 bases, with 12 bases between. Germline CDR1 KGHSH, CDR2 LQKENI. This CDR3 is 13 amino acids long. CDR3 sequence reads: CASSPGSATEAFF. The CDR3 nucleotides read TGTGCCAGCTCCCCAGGGTCGGCCACTGAAGCTTTCTTT.

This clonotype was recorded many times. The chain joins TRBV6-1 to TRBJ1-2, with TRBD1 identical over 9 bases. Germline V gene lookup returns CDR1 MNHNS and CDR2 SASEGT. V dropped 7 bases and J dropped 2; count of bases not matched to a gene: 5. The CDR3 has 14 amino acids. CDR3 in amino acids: CASTLTGGNYGYTF. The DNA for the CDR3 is TGTGCCAGCACCCTAACAGGGGGCAACTATGGCTACACCTTC.

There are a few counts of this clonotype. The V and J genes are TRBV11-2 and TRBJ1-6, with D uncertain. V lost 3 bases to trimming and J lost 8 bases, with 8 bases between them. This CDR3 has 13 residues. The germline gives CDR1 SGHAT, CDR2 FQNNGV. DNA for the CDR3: TGTGCCAGCAGCTTTGTTGAGGATTCACCCCTCCACTTT. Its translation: CASSFVEDSPLHF. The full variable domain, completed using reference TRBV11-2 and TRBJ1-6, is EAGVAQSPRYKIIEKRQSVAFWCNPISGHATLYWYQQILGQGPKLLIQFQNNGVVDDSQLPKDRFSAERLKGVDSTLKIQPAKLEDSAVYLCASSFVEDSPLHFGNGTRLTVT.

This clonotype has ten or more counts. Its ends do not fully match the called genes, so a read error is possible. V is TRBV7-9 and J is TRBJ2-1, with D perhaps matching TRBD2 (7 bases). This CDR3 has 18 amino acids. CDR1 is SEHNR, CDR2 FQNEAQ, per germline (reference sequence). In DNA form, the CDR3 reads TGTGCCAGCAGCTTAGTGTTGATCCGCGGGGGCTCCAACAATGAGCAGTTCTTC. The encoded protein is CASSLVLIRGGSNNEQFF.

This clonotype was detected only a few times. The CDR3 DNA reads TGTGCCAGCATTTCCGGGGCAAAGGATGAAGCTTTCTTT. Translation gives CASISGAKDEAFF. The V call is TRBV28, the J call TRBJ1-1, with D possibly matching TRBD1 (5 bases). Deletions cut 7 bases from V and 7 bases from J, with 16 bases between. From germline, CDR1 is MDHEN and CDR2 SYDVKM. This CDR3 is 13 amino acids long.

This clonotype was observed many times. The CDR3 reads CASSQDGCVQGGNQPQHF. The CDR3 DNA reads TGTGCCAGCAGCCAAGATGGCTGTGTTCAGGGGGGCAATCAGCCCCAGCATTTT. V usage is TRBV3-1 and J usage is TRBJ1-5; TRBD1 matches 7 bases. CDR3 size: 18 residues. Germline CDR1 LGHDT, CDR2 YNNKEL (reference sequence). J gave up 2 bases and V 0 bases, and 10 bases lay outside the gene matches.

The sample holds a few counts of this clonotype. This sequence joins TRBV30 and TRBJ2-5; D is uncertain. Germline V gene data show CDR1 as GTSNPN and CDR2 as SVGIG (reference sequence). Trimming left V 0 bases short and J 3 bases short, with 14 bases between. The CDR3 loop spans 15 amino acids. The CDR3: CAWSVLFSAKETQYF. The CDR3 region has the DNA TGTGCCTGGAGTGTACTGTTTTCAGCAAAAGAGACCCAGTACTTC.

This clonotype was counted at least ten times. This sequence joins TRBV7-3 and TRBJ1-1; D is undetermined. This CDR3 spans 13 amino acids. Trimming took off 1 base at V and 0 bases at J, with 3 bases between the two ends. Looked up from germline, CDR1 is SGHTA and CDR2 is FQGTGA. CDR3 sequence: CASSLMVNTEAFF. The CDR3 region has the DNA TGTGCCAGCAGCTTAATGGTGAACACTGAAGCTTTCTTT.

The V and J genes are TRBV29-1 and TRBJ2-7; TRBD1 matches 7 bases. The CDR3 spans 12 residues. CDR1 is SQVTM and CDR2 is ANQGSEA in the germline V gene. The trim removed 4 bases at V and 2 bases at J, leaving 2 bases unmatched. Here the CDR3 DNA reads TGCAGCGTTGTGGGGACAGCCTACGAGCAGTACTTC. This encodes CSVVGTAYEQYF.